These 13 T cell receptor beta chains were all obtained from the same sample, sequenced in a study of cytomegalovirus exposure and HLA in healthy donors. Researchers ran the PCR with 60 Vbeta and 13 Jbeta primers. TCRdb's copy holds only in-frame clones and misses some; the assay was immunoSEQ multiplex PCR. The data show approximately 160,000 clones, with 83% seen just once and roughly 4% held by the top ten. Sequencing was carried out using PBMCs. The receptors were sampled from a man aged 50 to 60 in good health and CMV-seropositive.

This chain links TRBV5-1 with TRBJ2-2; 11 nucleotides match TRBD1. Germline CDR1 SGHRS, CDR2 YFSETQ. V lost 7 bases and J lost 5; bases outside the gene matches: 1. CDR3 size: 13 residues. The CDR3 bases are TGCGCCAGCGGGACAGGGGGGACCGGGGAGCTGTTTTTT. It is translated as CASGTGGTGELFF. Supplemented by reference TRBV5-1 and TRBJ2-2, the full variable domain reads KAGVTQTPRYLIKTRGQQVTLSCSPISGHRSVSWYQQTPGQGLQFLFEYFSETQRNKGNFPGRFSGRQFSNSRSEMNVSTLELGDSALYLCASGTGGTGELFFGEGSRLTVL.

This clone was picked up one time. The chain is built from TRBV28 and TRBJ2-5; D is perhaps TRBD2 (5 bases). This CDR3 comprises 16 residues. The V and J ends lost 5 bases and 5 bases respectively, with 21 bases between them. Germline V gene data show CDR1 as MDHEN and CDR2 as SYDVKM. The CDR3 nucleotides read TGTGCCAGCAGTCTTCCAAGCGGCAGAGCCAGGGAGACCCAGTACTTC. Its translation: CASSLPSGRARETQYF. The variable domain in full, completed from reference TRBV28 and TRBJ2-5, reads DVKVTQSSRYLVKRTGEKVFLECVQDMDHENMFWYRQDPGLGLRLIYFSYDVKMKEKGDIPEGYSVSREKKERFSLILESASTNQTSMYLCASSLPSGRARETQYFGPGTRLLVL.

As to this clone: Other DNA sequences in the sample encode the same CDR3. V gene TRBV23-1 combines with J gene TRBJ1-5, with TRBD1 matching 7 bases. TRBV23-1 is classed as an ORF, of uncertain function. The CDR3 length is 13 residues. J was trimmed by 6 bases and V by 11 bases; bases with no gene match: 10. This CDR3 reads CAGIDRVSQPQHF. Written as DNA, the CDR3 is TGCGCCGGGATTGACAGGGTAAGTCAGCCCCAGCATTTT.

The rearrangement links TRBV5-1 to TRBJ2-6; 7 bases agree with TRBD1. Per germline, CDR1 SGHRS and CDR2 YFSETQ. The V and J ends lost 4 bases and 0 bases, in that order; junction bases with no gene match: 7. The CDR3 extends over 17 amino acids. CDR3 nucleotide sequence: TGCGCCAGCAGCCCGGGACAGCCCAGCTCTGGGGCCAACGTCCTGACTTTC. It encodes CASSPGQPSSGANVLTF.

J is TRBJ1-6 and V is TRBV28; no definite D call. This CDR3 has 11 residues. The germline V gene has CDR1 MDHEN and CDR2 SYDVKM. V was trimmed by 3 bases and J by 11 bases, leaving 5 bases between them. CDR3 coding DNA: TGTGCCAGCAGTTTTAGTCCACCCCTCCACTTT. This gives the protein CASSFSPPLHF.

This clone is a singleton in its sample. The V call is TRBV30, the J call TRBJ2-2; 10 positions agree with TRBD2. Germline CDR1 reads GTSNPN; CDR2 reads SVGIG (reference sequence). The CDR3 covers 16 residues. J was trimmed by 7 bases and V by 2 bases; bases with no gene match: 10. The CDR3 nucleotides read TGTGCCTGGAGTTCGGCTAGCGGGAGCATAGGCGGGGAGCTGTTTTTT. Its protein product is CAWSSASGSIGGELFF.

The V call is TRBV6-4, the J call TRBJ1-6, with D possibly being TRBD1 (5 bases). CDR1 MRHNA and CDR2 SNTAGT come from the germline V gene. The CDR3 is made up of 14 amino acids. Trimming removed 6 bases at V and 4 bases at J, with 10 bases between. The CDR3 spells CASSPDTYNSPLHF. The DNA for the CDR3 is TGTGCCAGCAGCCCGGACACGTATAATTCACCCCTCCACTTT.

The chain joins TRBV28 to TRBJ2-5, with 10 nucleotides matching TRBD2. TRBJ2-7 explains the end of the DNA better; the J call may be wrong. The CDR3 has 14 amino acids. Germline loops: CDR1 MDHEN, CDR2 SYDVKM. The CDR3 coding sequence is TGTGCCAGCAGGCCTAGCGGGGGAAGATACGAGCAGTACTTC. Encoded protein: CASRPSGGRYEQYF.

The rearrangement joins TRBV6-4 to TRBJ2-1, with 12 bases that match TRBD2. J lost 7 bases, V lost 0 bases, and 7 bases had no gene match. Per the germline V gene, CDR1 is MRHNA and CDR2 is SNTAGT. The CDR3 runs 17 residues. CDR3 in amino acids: CASSDSIGLAGRNEQFF. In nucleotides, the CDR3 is TGTGCCAGCAGTGACTCGATCGGACTAGCGGGAAGGAATGAGCAGTTCTTC.

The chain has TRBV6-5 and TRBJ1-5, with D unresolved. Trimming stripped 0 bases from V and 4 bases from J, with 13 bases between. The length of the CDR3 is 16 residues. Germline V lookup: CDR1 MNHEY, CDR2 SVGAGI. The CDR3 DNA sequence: TGTGCCAGCAGTTACTCGGGCAGCCCTTTAAATCAGCCCCAGCATTTT. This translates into CASSYSGSPLNQPQHF.

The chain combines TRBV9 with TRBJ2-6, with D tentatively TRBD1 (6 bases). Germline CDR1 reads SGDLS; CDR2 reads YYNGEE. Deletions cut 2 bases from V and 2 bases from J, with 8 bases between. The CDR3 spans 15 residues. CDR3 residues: CASSVAGAGANVLTF. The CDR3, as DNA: TGTGCCAGCAGCGTCGCAGGGGCTGGGGCCAACGTCCTGACTTTC. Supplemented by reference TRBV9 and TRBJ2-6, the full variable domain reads DSGVTQTPKHLITATGQRVTLRCSPRSGDLSVYWYQQSLDQGLQFLIQYYNGEERAKGNILERFSAQQFPDLHSELNLSSLELGDSALYFCASSVAGAGANVLTFGAGSRLTVL.

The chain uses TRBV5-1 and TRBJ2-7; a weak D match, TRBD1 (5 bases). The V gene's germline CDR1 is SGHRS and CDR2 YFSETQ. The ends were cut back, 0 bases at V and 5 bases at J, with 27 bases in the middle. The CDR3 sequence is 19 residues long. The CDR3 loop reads CASSLAPELYSQGHDEQYF. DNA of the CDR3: TGCGCCAGCAGCTTGGCCCCTGAACTCTATAGCCAGGGTCATGACGAGCAGTACTTC.

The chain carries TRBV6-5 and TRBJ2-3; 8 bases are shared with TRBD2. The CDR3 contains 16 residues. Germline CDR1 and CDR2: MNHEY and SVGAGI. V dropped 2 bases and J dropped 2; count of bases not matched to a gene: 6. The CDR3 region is CASSYQYGLATDTQYF. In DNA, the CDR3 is TGTGCCAGCAGTTACCAGTACGGACTAGCCACAGATACGCAGTATTTT.